This T cell receptor beta chain appears in the sequencing data of a study of shared clonotypes between healthy human individuals. Across the whole study: Each donor had three CD4 naive, three CD4 memory, two CD8 naive and one CD8 memory plate.

Several immunoSEQ plates held equal portions of the genomic DNA taken from each subset. Sorted-subset replicate PCRs used around 200 ng DNA, approximately 27,000 T cell genomes. The repertoire was sequenced with immunoSEQ multiplex PCR; TCRdb's copy has only in-frame clones and lacks some. This sample has under 650,000 clones, with 90% to 97% found just once. Germline V gives CDR1 SNHLY, CDR2 FYNNEI. V was pared by 8 bases and J by 3 bases, with 3 bases of the junction left unmatched. This CDR3 has 14 residues. The sequencing sample was made of naive CD4+ T cells sorted from blood. Indicated subset: CD45RA+ positively selected. The chain couples TRBV2 to TRBJ2-3, with 12 positions matching TRBD2. This receptor was obtained from a woman younger than 45 in good health. CDR3 sequence (DNA): TGTGCCAGCCAGACTAGCGGGAGAACAGATACGCAGTATTTT. This gives the protein CASQTSGRTDTQYF.